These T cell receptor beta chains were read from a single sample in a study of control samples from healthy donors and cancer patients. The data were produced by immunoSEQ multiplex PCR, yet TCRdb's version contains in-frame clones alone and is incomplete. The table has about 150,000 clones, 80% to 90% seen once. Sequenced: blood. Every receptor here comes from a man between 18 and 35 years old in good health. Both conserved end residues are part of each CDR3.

CTSSQGILGRGSSTDTQYF TRBJ2-3 TRBV1
CSASSASWGETQYF TRBJ2-5 TRBV20-1
CASSLDHTDTQYF TRBJ2-3 TRBV28
CASSLKQGNEKLFF TRBJ1-4 TRBV28
CASSYQAGRYEQYF TRBJ2-7 TRBV6-5
CASSLGFVSSQETQYF TRBJ2-5 TRBV5-1
CASSGTSAYNSPLHF TRBJ1-6 TRBV9
CASSRGGGPGNTQYF TRBJ2-3 TRBV7-3
CASSYFRQPTGELFF TRBJ2-2 TRBV6-5
CASLKRQGATNEKLFF TRBJ1-4 TRBV28
CASSQDRETYGGYTF TRBJ1-2 TRBV4-3
CASSGRPQADTQYF TRBJ2-3 TRBV19
CASSRQETQYF TRBJ2-5 TRBV5-1
CASSPGHGTEAFF TRBJ1-1 TRBV7-2
CASSSLGGAIGYEQYF TRBJ2-7 TRBV19
CASSQDRGQPQHF TRBJ1-5 TRBV4-1
CASSVGGSGATDTQYF TRBJ2-3 TRBV9
CASSITGTGTNEQYF TRBJ2-7 TRBV19
CASSLDSGGLLDTQYF TRBJ2-3 TRBV28
CASRGVENSPLHF TRBJ1-6 TRBV19
CASRLALRMSSYNEQFF TRBJ2-1 TRBV12-2
CASSPPTGGGEQYF TRBJ2-7 TRBV18
CASSIEDTQYF TRBJ2-3 TRBV2
CASGGGTVQSSYEQYF TRBJ2-7 TRBV12-5
CASGSGPGRTEAFF TRBJ1-1 TRBV2
CASSQDPDREETQYF TRBJ2-5 TRBV4-2
CASRDRGAYEQYF TRBJ2-7 TRBV7-8
CATSRDQGQETQYF TRBJ2-5 TRBV15